What follows are 15 T cell receptor beta chains derived from one specimen sequenced in a study of cytomegalovirus exposure and HLA in healthy donors. The PCR had 60 Vbeta and 13 Jbeta primers. Some clones are missing from TCRdb's copy, which holds only in-frame ones; the method was immunoSEQ multiplex PCR. The sample has 150,000 to 200,000 clones; roughly 80% are singletons. Material for sequencing was PBMCs. The receptors come from a man aged 18 to 35 in good health and CMV-seropositive.

The chain is built from TRBV28 and TRBJ2-7; possible D gene TRBD1, 6 bases. Germline V gene sequence: CDR1 MDHEN, CDR2 SYDVKM. The V end was cut by 6 bases, the J end by 2 bases, with 14 bases between. The CDR3 runs 14 residues. The CDR3 coding sequence is TGTGCCAGCAGCCTACAGGGTTATCCCTACGAGCAGTACTTC. It codes for CASSLQGYPYEQYF.

This clone appeared a few times. The rearrangement links TRBV27 to TRBJ2-1; a weak D match, TRBD1 (7 bases). Germline V gene lookup returns CDR1 MNHEY and CDR2 SMNVEV (reference sequence). The CDR3 loop spans 15 amino acids. V lost 5 bases, J lost 1 base, and 12 bases lay in between. The CDR3 DNA reads TGTGCCAGCAGTCCACAGGGGAGGTCCTACAATGAGCAGTTCTTC. This codes for CASSPQGRSYNEQFF.

Remarks on this clone: One end of the junction fails to match germline, which may point to a read error. J is TRBJ2-2 and V is TRBV10-2; a possible D gene is TRBD1 (7 bases). The CDR3 extends over 15 amino acids. Germline-derived CDR1 and CDR2 are WSHSY and SAAADI. The CDR3 reads CASSVGQLNTGGLFF. CDR3 bases: TGCGCCAGCAGTGTGGGACAGCTGAACACCGGGGGGCTGTTTTTT.

V gene TRBV28 combines with J gene TRBJ2-1, with D perhaps TRBD1 (5 bases). Per germline, CDR1 MDHEN and CDR2 SYDVKM. Between the trimmed V and J ends, which lost 3 bases and 2 bases, there was a span of 17 bases. CDR3 size: 17 residues. The CDR3 sequence: CASSFFSVDTAYNEQFF. In DNA form, the CDR3 reads TGTGCCAGCAGTTTCTTCAGCGTGGACACCGCCTACAATGAGCAGTTCTTC.

The chain carries TRBV11-2 and TRBJ1-4; 8 nucleotides align to TRBD1. With V trimmed by 2 bases and J by 4 bases, 9 bases remained unmatched. Germline lookup yields CDR1 SGHAT and CDR2 FQNNGV. The CDR3 runs 17 residues. DNA for the CDR3: TGTGCCAGCAGCTTAAGGGGCAGGGGGCTTGGTAATGAAAAACTGTTTTTT. This sequence encodes CASSLRGRGLGNEKLFF. Full variable domain (remainder filled in from reference TRBV11-2 and TRBJ1-4): EAGVAQSPRYKIIEKRQSVAFWCNPISGHATLYWYQQILGQGPKLLIQFQNNGVVDDSQLPKDRFSAERLKGVDSTLKIQPAKLEDSAVYLCASSLRGRGLGNEKLFFGSGTQLSVL.

This clone came up many times. This chain links TRBV5-1 with TRBJ2-3; D possibly corresponds to TRBD1 (6 bases). CDR3 length equals 15 residues. The germline CDR1 and CDR2 sequences are SGHRS and YFSETQ. The V end was cut by 0 bases, the J end by 3 bases, with 11 bases between. The CDR3 region has the DNA TGCGCCAGCAGCTTGGGGGTGGGACAAACAGATACGCAGTATTTT. Residues: CASSLGVGQTDTQYF.

In this sample, this clone turned up once. The chain uses TRBV7-8 and TRBJ2-7; D is unresolved. Deletions cut 1 base from V and 3 bases from J, with 13 bases between. There are 15 residues in the CDR3. Per germline, CDR1 SGHVS and CDR2 FQNEAQ. The CDR3 is CASSLGLSANYEQYF. In nucleotides, the CDR3 is TGTGCCAGCAGCTTAGGATTGTCAGCGAACTACGAGCAGTACTTC.

This chain uses TRBV10-1 with TRBJ2-7; D is perhaps TRBD2 (6 bases). Germline V CDR1 and CDR2: WNHNN, SYGVQD (reference sequence). V was cut by 11 bases and J by 0 bases, with 23 bases left in between. The CDR3 consists of 16 residues. The CDR3 protein is CAPTEAVGGHSYEQYF. The CDR3 DNA is TGCGCCCCCACAGAAGCCGTGGGGGGTCACTCCTACGAGCAGTACTTC.

V is TRBV15 and J is TRBJ1-2; a possible D gene is TRBD1 (5 bases). CDR1 LNHNV and CDR2 YYDKDF come from the germline V gene (reference sequence). V lost 5 bases and J 4 bases, leaving 14 bases between the germline ends. This CDR3 is built from 14 residues. The CDR3 is CATSSSQGPYGYTF. CDR3 bases: TGTGCCACCAGCTCCTCGCAGGGCCCCTATGGCTACACCTTC.

CDR3 nucleotides: TGCGCCAGCAGTGAGTCGAGATCCAAACCGGACACCATATATTTT. As protein: CASSESRSKPDTIYF. The chain uses TRBV10-1 and TRBJ1-3, with unresolved D. Germline CDR1 reads WNHNN; CDR2 reads SYGVQD (reference sequence). CDR3 length equals 15 residues. V shed 0 bases and J shed 8 bases, with 14 bases lying between them.

The gene calls are TRBV6-1 and TRBJ2-1; the D gene is possibly TRBD1 (5 bases). V lost 6 bases and J 2 bases, leaving 11 bases between the germline ends. The CDR3 has 14 amino acids. Germline assignment: CDR1 MNHNS and CDR2 SASEGT. CDR3 in amino acids: CASSGHSTYNEQFF. As DNA, the CDR3 is TGTGCCAGCAGCGGACACTCCACCTACAATGAGCAGTTCTTC.

V is TRBV5-1 and J is TRBJ1-5, with 8 bases identical to TRBD1. The CDR3 has 15 residues. Unmatched junction bases numbered 6, after V lost 0 bases and J lost 7 bases. Germline values: CDR1 SGHRS, CDR2 YFSETQ. CDR3 sequence (DNA): TGCGCCAGCAGCTTGGAAGGACAGGGTTCACAGCCCCAGCATTTT. Its translation is CASSLEGQGSQPQHF.

The chain combines TRBV4-2 with TRBJ1-1, with 7 bases that match TRBD1. Unmatched junction bases numbered 1, after V lost 4 bases and J lost 5 bases. The CDR3 sequence is 12 residues long. CDR1 and CDR2 (germline): LGHNA, YNFKEQ. Written as DNA, the CDR3 is TGTGCCAGCAGCCCAGGGGGGACTGAAGCTTTCTTT. As protein: CASSPGGTEAFF.

V and J are TRBV27 and TRBJ2-1; 8 bases agree with TRBD2. This CDR3 has 15 residues. Trimming cost V 5 bases and J 6 bases; bases outside gene matches: 9. Germline V CDR1 and CDR2: MNHEY, SMNVEV (reference sequence). The CDR3 DNA reads as TGTGCCAGCAGTATGGGACTAGACCTGTCCAATGAGCAGTTCTTC. It encodes CASSMGLDLSNEQFF.

This clone is a singleton in its sample. The CDR3 sequence: CASSPLGLAGGPDTQYF. DNA of the CDR3: TGTGCCAGCTCACCACTGGGACTAGCGGGAGGTCCAGATACGCAGTATTTT. The rearrangement uses TRBV18 and TRBJ2-3; 15 nucleotides match TRBD2. CDR1 and CDR2 from the germline V gene are KGHSH and LQKENI. V was clipped by 1 base and J by 4 bases; unmatched bases: 3. The CDR3 consists of 17 residues. Using reference TRBV18 and TRBJ2-3 for the parts outside the CDR3, the full variable domain is NAGVMQNPRHLVRRRGQEARLRCSPMKGHSHVYWYRQLPEEGLKFMVYLQKENIIDESGMPKERFSAEFPKEGPSILRIQQVVRGDSAAYFCASSPLGLAGGPDTQYFGPGTRLTVL.